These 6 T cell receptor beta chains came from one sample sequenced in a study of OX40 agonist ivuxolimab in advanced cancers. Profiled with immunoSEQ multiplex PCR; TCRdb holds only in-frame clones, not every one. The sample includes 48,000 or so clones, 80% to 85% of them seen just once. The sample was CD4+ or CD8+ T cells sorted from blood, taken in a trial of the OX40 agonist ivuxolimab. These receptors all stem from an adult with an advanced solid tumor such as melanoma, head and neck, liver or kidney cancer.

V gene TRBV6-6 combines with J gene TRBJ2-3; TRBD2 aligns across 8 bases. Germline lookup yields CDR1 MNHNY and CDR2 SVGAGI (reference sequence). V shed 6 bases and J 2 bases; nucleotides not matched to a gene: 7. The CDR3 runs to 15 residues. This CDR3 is CASRRLAGSTDTQYF. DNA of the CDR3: TGTGCCAGCAGGAGATTAGCGGGGTCCACAGATACGCAGTATTTT.

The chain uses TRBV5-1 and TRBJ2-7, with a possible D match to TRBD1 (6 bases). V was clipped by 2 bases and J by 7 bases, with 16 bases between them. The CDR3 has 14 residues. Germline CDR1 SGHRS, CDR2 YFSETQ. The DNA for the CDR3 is TGCGCCAGCAGCTTTACAGGGCCACATGCGGAGCAGTACTTC. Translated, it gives CASSFTGPHAEQYF.

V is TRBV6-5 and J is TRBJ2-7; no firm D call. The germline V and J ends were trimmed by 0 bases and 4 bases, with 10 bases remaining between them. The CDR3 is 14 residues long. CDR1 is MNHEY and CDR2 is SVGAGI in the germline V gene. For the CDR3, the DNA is TGTGCCAGCAGTTACTCGCCCGACGGGTACGAGCAGTACTTC. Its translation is CASSYSPDGYEQYF.

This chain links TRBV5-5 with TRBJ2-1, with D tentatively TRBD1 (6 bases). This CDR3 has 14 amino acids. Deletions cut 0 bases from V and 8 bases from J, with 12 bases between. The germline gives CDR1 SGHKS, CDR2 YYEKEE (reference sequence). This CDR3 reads CASSLVRRGDEQFF. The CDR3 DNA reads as TGTGCCAGCAGCTTGGTCCGCAGGGGCGATGAGCAGTTCTTC.

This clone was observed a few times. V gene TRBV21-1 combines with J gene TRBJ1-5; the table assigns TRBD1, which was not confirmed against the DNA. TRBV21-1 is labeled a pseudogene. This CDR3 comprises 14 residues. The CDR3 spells CASPSGHHNQPQHF. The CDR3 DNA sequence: TGTGCCAGCCCTTCCGGACACCATAATCAGCCCCAGCATTTT.

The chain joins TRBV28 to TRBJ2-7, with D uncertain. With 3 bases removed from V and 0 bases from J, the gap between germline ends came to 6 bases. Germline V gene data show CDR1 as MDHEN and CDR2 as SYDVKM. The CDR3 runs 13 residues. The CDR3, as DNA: TGTGCCAGCAGTTTCGCAAGCTCCTACGAGCAGTACTTC. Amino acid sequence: CASSFASSYEQYF.